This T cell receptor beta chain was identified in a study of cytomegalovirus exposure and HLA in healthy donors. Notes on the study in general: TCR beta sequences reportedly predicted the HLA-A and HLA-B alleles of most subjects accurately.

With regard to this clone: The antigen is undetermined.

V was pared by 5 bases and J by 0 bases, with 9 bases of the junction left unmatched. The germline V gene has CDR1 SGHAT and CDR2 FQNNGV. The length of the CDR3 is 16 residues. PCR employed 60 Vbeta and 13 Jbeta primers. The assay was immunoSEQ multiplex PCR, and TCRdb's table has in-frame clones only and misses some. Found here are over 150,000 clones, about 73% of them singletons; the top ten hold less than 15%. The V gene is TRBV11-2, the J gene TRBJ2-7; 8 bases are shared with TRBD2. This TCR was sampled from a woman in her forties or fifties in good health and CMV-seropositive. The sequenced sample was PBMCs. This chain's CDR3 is CASSPSRGGSSYEQYF. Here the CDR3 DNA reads TGTGCCAGCAGCCCGAGTCGGGGGGGAAGCTCCTACGAGCAGTACTTC.